Shown below are 5 T cell receptor beta chains from a single sample sequenced in a study of blood T cell repertoires in COVID-19. Sequencing used immunoSEQ multiplex PCR; TCRdb keeps in-frame clones, though not all of them. The sample lists 150,000 to 250,000 clones; around 80% were seen once. The sample consisted of peripheral blood. These receptors were collected from a human donor with acute or convalescent COVID-19. The donor label of this sample is uncertain.

The chain combines TRBV10-3 with TRBJ2-1; 7 positions agree with TRBD2. This CDR3 has 15 amino acids. From germline, CDR1 is ENHRY and CDR2 SYGVKD. V dropped 10 bases and J dropped 2; count of bases not matched to a gene: 11. The DNA for the CDR3 is TGTGCCAGCAACCCAGCGGGAAGGGCCTACAATGAGCAGTTCTTC. It is translated as CASNPAGRAYNEQFF.

This clone was seen more than once but under ten times. The V call is TRBV5-1, the J call TRBJ1-5; D not resolved. Per germline, CDR1 SGHRS and CDR2 YFSETQ. The CDR3 spans 13 residues. V dropped 0 bases and J dropped 7 bases, with 8 bases sitting between them. The CDR3 DNA reads TGCGCCAGCAGCTTGGAGGGAGGACAGCCCCAGCATTTT. It encodes CASSLEGGQPQHF.

In this sample, this clone turned up a few times. The DNA of the CDR3 is TGTGCCAGCAGCCTCCAAGAGACCCAGTACTTC. Amino acids: CASSLQETQYF. The genes are TRBV7-2 and TRBJ2-5; D is ambiguous. The CDR3 has 11 residues. With 5 bases removed from V and 1 base from J, the gap between germline ends came to 2 bases. Germline V gives CDR1 SGHTA, CDR2 FQGNSA.

The CDR3 sequence: CASSPEGGTKPRTEQFF. CDR3 bases: TGTGCCAGCAGCCCGGAGGGTGGGACTAAGCCCCGGACCGAGCAGTTCTTC. This chain connects TRBV5-4 to TRBJ2-1; 7 nucleotides match TRBD2. Per germline, CDR1 SGHNT and CDR2 YYREEE (reference sequence). This CDR3 spans 17 amino acids. The ends lost 4 bases at V and 10 bases at J; junction bases unmatched: 20.

The gene calls are TRBV19 and TRBJ2-2, with 7 bases lining up with TRBD1. The V gene's germline CDR1 is LNHDA and CDR2 SQIVND (reference sequence). This CDR3 comprises 15 residues. With V trimmed by 6 bases and J by 5 bases, 9 bases remained unmatched. In DNA form, the CDR3 reads TGTGCCAGTAGCACCGGGACAGTACTAACCGGGGAGCTGTTTTTT. Translated, it gives CASSTGTVLTGELFF.